This TCR beta chain was observed in a study of blood T cell repertoires in COVID-19. Study context: Nucleic acid was either cDNA or gDNA, and it came from T cells, B-cell-depleted T cells, or PBMCs.

Each participant's cohort was designated according to participant-reported clinical history. Symptom resolution, clearance, or two negative PCRs marked the recovered donors of Cohort 3. Original processing notes: It was from reference gene primer amplification that nucleated cell counts were estimated. This table comes from immunoSEQ multiplex PCR, and its TCRdb copy is limited to in-frame clones, with some not included. D and trimming were read from the DNA, whereas the V and J calls and clone size are those reported in that table. Of about 370,000 clones listed, around 89% are singletons. The source of this sequence is a man aged 18 to 30 who had recovered from COVID-19. Sequenced input: PBMCs or T cells enriched from blood (not recorded which).

Here the CDR3 reads CASSLWQGGNQPQHF. In DNA, the CDR3 is TGTGCCAGCAGCTTATGGCAGGGGGGCAATCAGCCCCAGCATTTT. This sequence joins TRBV7-2 and TRBJ1-5, with 7 bases aligning to TRBD1. The CDR3 spans 15 residues. Germline lookup yields CDR1 SGHTA and CDR2 FQGNSA. The ends lost 2 bases at V and 2 bases at J; junction bases unmatched: 3.